These 23 T cell receptor beta chains were sequenced from one sample in a study of cytomegalovirus exposure and HLA in healthy donors. The study ran its PCR with 60 Vbeta and 13 Jbeta primers. Libraries were prepared by immunoSEQ multiplex PCR; TCRdb keeps only in-frame clonotypes and omits some of them. This sample has 120,000 or so clones, with more than 70% found just once. Input material: PBMCs. The receptors were sampled from a man aged 45-65 years in good health and CMV-seropositive.

V gene TRBV6-1 combines with J gene TRBJ2-4, with 10 bases lining up with TRBD2. The CDR3 contains 15 residues. Germline assignment: CDR1 MNHNS and CDR2 SASEGT. Trimming cost V 1 base and J 4 bases; bases outside gene matches: 1. The CDR3 region is CASSEGTSGKNIQYF. The CDR3 bases are TGTGCCAGCAGTGAAGGGACTAGCGGTAAAAACATTCAGTACTTC.

The rearrangement joins TRBV7-2 to TRBJ2-1, with 12 bases aligning to TRBD2. This CDR3 has 14 amino acids. CDR1 SGHTA and CDR2 FQGNSA come from the germline V gene. V lost 7 bases and J lost 10; bases outside the gene matches: 8. CDR3 nucleotide sequence: TGTGCCAGCACCTACCTAGCGGGAGGGCCAGAGCAGTTCTTC. Translation: CASTYLAGGPEQFF.

J is TRBJ2-1 and V is TRBV28; 7 bases map to TRBD1. In germline, CDR1 is MDHEN, CDR2 SYDVKM. This CDR3 comprises 13 residues. V shed 4 bases, J shed 4 bases, and the junction held 1 base outside the gene matches. The CDR3 reads CASSYRGYNEQFF. In DNA, the CDR3 is TGTGCCAGCAGTTACAGGGGTTACAATGAGCAGTTCTTC.

J is TRBJ1-5 and V is TRBV5-1, with a tentative D call TRBD1 (5 bases). The V gene lost 4 bases and the J gene lost 7 bases, with 24 bases spanning the gap. This CDR3 is 17 amino acids long. Germline assignment: CDR1 SGHRS and CDR2 YFSETQ. In nucleotides, the CDR3 is TGCGCCAGCAGCAACGTAAACCAGGACGGGTCAGGGCAGCCCCAGCATTTT. Protein: CASSNVNQDGSGQPQHF. Based on the CDR3 plus reference TRBV5-1 and TRBJ1-5, the full variable domain is KAGVTQTPRYLIKTRGQQVTLSCSPISGHRSVSWYQQTPGQGLQFLFEYFSETQRNKGNFPGRFSGRQFSNSRSEMNVSTLELGDSALYLCASSNVNQDGSGQPQHFGDGTRLSIL.

The chain joins TRBV5-4 to TRBJ2-2, with 13 positions matching TRBD2. V was pared by 7 bases and J by 6 bases, with 3 bases of the junction left unmatched. CDR1 and CDR2 (germline): SGHNT, YYREEE (reference sequence). This CDR3 comprises 14 residues. CDR3 in amino acids: CASGLAGAAGELFF. The CDR3 DNA reads TGTGCCAGCGGACTAGCGGGAGCCGCCGGGGAGCTGTTTTTT.

The chain links TRBV5-4 to TRBJ2-2, with TRBD2 as a possible D gene (6 bases). Trimming pared 4 bases from V and 6 bases from J, leaving 19 bases between. This CDR3 contains 16 residues. Germline loops: CDR1 SGHNT, CDR2 YYREEE (reference sequence). CDR3 sequence: CASSPRAGTGAGELFF. The CDR3 nucleotides read TGTGCCAGCAGCCCCCGGGCGGGTACGGGGGCCGGGGAGCTGTTTTTT.

The chain has TRBV9 and TRBJ1-1; TRBD1 matches at 7 bases. V dropped 4 bases and J dropped 7; count of bases not matched to a gene: 13. There are 15 residues in the CDR3. In germline, CDR1 is SGDLS, CDR2 YYNGEE. Here the CDR3 DNA reads TGTGCCAGCAGCTTGAACACAGGGGTCAGGGATGAAGCTTTCTTT. This encodes CASSLNTGVRDEAFF.

V gene TRBV5-1 combines with J gene TRBJ1-2, with unresolved D. This CDR3 is built from 16 residues. Germline CDR1 is SGHRS and CDR2 is YFSETQ. V lost 6 bases and J 0 bases, leaving 18 bases between the germline ends. CDR3 in amino acids: CASTNYRTGANYGYTF. In DNA, the CDR3 is TGCGCCAGCACAAATTACCGGACGGGAGCTAACTATGGCTACACCTTC.

The chain joins TRBV5-1 to TRBJ2-1; possibly TRBD2 for D (5 bases). The length of the CDR3 is 12 residues. CDR1 is SGHRS, CDR2 YFSETQ, per germline. Trimming cost V 4 bases and J 6 bases, with 8 bases left between them. The CDR3 protein is CASSLAGNEQFF. The CDR3 DNA follows: TGCGCCAGCAGCCTGGCGGGCAATGAGCAGTTCTTC.

This sequence joins TRBV2 and TRBJ2-5; D gene ambiguous. The DNA end favors TRBJ2-7, so the J call may be wrong. CDR3 size: 15 residues. The germline CDR1 and CDR2 sequences are SNHLY and FYNNEI. DNA for the CDR3: TGTGCCAGCACAGGTACGGAAGAAAACTCCTACGAGCAGTACTTC. Amino acids: CASTGTEENSYEQYF.

This sequence joins TRBV12-5 and TRBJ2-5, with a tentative D call TRBD2 (7 bases). The V gene lost 7 bases and the J gene lost 5 bases, with 26 bases spanning the gap. CDR1 is LGHNT and CDR2 is FRNRAP in the germline V gene. The CDR3 contains 17 residues. As DNA, the CDR3 is TGTGCTAGTGTTGAGTCAAGGAGGGGGAGGGCCTGGGAGACCCAGTACTTC. Protein sequence: CASVESRRGRAWETQYF.

The V call is TRBV7-2, the J call TRBJ1-1, with 7 bases that match TRBD1. This CDR3 comprises 15 residues. The V gene end was trimmed by 5 bases and the J gene end by 6 bases; junction bases not matched to a gene: 12. Germline V gene sequence: CDR1 SGHTA, CDR2 FQGNSA. CDR3 region: CASSPGGRGFAEAFF. CDR3 DNA sequence: TGTGCCAGCAGCCCAGGGGGACGCGGGTTTGCTGAAGCTTTCTTT.

The CDR3 region is CASGTSGVDTQYF. The DNA for the CDR3 is TGCGCCAGCGGGACTAGCGGGGTTGATACGCAGTATTTT. This chain joins TRBV5-1 and TRBJ2-3, with 13 positions matching TRBD2. The CDR3 loop spans 13 amino acids. The V segment lost 7 bases and the J segment 6 bases; nucleotides outside the gene matches: 2. Per the germline V gene, CDR1 is SGHRS and CDR2 is YFSETQ. The whole variable domain, remainder taken from reference TRBV5-1 and TRBJ2-3, is KAGVTQTPRYLIKTRGQQVTLSCSPISGHRSVSWYQQTPGQGLQFLFEYFSETQRNKGNFPGRFSGRQFSNSRSEMNVSTLELGDSALYLCASGTSGVDTQYFGPGTRLTVL.

The chain employs TRBV2 and TRBJ1-5; D is unclear. The CDR3 length is 14 residues. Deletions cut 1 base from V and 3 bases from J, with 7 bases between. Germline values: CDR1 SNHLY, CDR2 FYNNEI. CDR3 residues: CASSEEQLNQPQHF. The CDR3, as DNA: TGTGCCAGCAGTGAAGAACAGCTCAATCAGCCCCAGCATTTT.

The chain carries TRBV6-6 and TRBJ1-2; TRBD1 might be the D (6 bases). This CDR3 region has 12 residues. Trimming pared 10 bases from V and 7 bases from J, leaving 16 bases between. Germline lookup yields CDR1 MNHNY and CDR2 SVGAGI (reference sequence). CDR3 in amino acids: CAIPGDWGGYTF. In nucleotides, the CDR3 is TGTGCCATCCCAGGGGATTGGGGTGGCTACACCTTC.

The V and J genes are TRBV15 and TRBJ2-5; 8 bases align to TRBD1. The CDR3 spans 17 residues. From germline, CDR1 is LNHNV and CDR2 YYDKDF (reference sequence). J lost 4 bases, V lost 0 bases, and 10 bases had no gene match. CDR3: CATSREGQVRGRETQYF. The CDR3 DNA sequence: TGTGCCACCAGCAGAGAAGGGCAGGTCAGGGGGCGAGAGACCCAGTACTTC.

The chain links TRBV19 to TRBJ2-1; 7 bases match TRBD2. The CDR3 contains 15 residues. The germline V gene has CDR1 LNHDA and CDR2 SQIVND (reference sequence). The V segment lost 10 bases and the J segment 6 bases; nucleotides outside the gene matches: 15. The CDR3 DNA is TGTGCCACCAGGCGGGTGGGAGGGCCGAGCAATGAGCAGTTCTTC. It codes for CATRRVGGPSNEQFF.

CDR3: CASSLVANSGNTIYF. The CDR3 region has the DNA TGTGCCAGCAGCTTAGTCGCTAACTCTGGAAACACCATATATTTT. The chain combines TRBV7-6 with TRBJ1-3; D is uncertain. CDR1 is SGHVS and CDR2 is FNYEAQ in the germline V gene. The V and J ends lost 1 base and 0 bases respectively, with 7 bases between them. The CDR3 has 15 residues.

The CDR3 spells CASSRTSGAYNEQFF. The CDR3 region has the DNA TGTGCCAGCAGCCGTACTAGCGGAGCCTACAATGAGCAGTTCTTC. The chain employs TRBV7-2 and TRBJ2-1; 8 bases line up with TRBD2. The CDR3 runs to 15 residues. CDR1 is SGHTA and CDR2 is FQGNSA in the germline V gene. The trim removed 5 bases at V and 2 bases at J, leaving 5 bases unmatched.

The J gene is TRBJ1-1, the V gene TRBV7-9; TRBD1 matches 10 bases. The length of the CDR3 is 15 residues. The V gene's germline CDR1 is SEHNR and CDR2 FQNEAQ (reference sequence). V lost 6 bases, J lost 1 base, and 5 bases stayed unmatched. The CDR3 loop is CASRFGQGGNTEAFF. The CDR3, as DNA: TGTGCCAGCAGGTTTGGACAGGGGGGGAACACTGAAGCTTTCTTT.

This clone was picked up a small number of times. This chain connects TRBV11-2 to TRBJ1-6; possibly TRBD1 for D (6 bases). V lost 7 bases and J lost 3, with 16 bases in between. Germline V gene sequence: CDR1 SGHAT, CDR2 FQNNGV. The CDR3 covers 16 residues. The CDR3 loop is CASIRGGAGYNSPLHF. Here the CDR3 DNA reads TGTGCCAGCATCCGAGGGGGGGCCGGCTATAATTCACCCCTCCACTTT.

CDR3 in DNA: TGTGCCAGCAGCGGCAGGGGTAAGGGGAACACTGAAGCTTTCTTT. Encoded protein: CASSGRGKGNTEAFF. The V gene is TRBV11-1, the J gene TRBJ1-1, with D possibly TRBD1 on 6 matching bases. Trimming took 5 bases from V and 1 from J, leaving 14 bases between them. Looked up from germline, CDR1 is SGHAT and CDR2 is FQDESV (reference sequence). CDR3 size: 15 residues.

V is TRBV6-1 and J is TRBJ2-7, with D tentatively TRBD1 (6 bases). Germline loops: CDR1 MNHNS, CDR2 SASEGT. There are 13 residues in the CDR3. V lost 3 bases, J lost 4 bases, and 10 bases lay in between. The CDR3 reads CASSEGATYEQYF. The CDR3 region has the DNA TGTGCCAGCAGTGAGGGGGCTACGTACGAGCAGTACTTC.